What follows are 24 T cell receptor beta chains derived from one specimen sequenced in a study of PD-1 blockade in classical Hodgkin lymphoma. Profiling relied on immunoSEQ multiplex PCR, and the TCRdb table lists in-frame clones only, not all of them. Here the sample spans tens of thousands of clones, 85% to 95% being singletons. Each patient experienced a relapse that followed autologous stem cell transplantation, and brentuximab vedotin exposure varied. Sample: peripheral blood mononuclear cells (PBMCs), taken at baseline. The receptors here all came from a human donor with classical Hodgkin lymphoma.

The rearrangement uses TRBV15 and TRBJ2-5; a possible D gene is TRBD1 (6 bases). V was clipped by 5 bases and J by 5 bases, with 15 bases between them. The CDR3 has 14 amino acids. The germline gives CDR1 LNHNV, CDR2 YYDKDF (reference sequence). The chain's CDR3 is CATSSPDRGETQYF. The CDR3 bases are TGTGCCACCAGCTCACCGGACAGAGGGGAGACCCAGTACTTC.

The CDR3 nucleotides are TGTGCCAGCAGGCCGGGGCTGGGGGAGACCCAGTACTTC. As protein: CASRPGLGETQYF. V and J are TRBV7-9 and TRBJ2-5; D may match TRBD1 or TRBD2 (5 bases each). Germline loops: CDR1 SEHNR, CDR2 FQNEAQ (reference sequence). The CDR3 has 13 residues. The germline V and J ends were trimmed by 6 bases and 5 bases, with 13 bases remaining between them.

V usage is TRBV6-5 and J usage is TRBJ1-1; a weak D match, TRBD1 (6 bases). The CDR3 loop spans 13 amino acids. CDR1 and CDR2 from the germline V gene are MNHEY and SVGAGI. V was pared by 7 bases and J by 5 bases, with 14 bases between. The CDR3 bases are TGTGCCAGCACCCAACAGGGCCGTACTGAAGCTTTCTTT. This gives the protein CASTQQGRTEAFF.

Only one count was recorded for this clone. J is TRBJ2-3 and V is TRBV9; D tentatively fits TRBD1 or TRBD2 (6 bases each). Germline CDR1 is SGDLS and CDR2 is YYNGEE. The CDR3 consists of 17 residues. With 3 bases removed from V and 2 bases from J, the gap between germline ends came to 19 bases. The CDR3 spells CASSGSTGGAYTDTQYF. Here the CDR3 DNA reads TGTGCCAGCAGCGGATCGACCGGGGGCGCGTACACAGATACGCAGTATTTT.

CDR3 in amino acids: CASSEWGGTGAGNTIYF. In nucleotides, the CDR3 is TGTGCCAGCAGTGAATGGGGAGGAACAGGGGCTGGAAACACCATATATTTT. The rearrangement joins TRBV2 to TRBJ1-3; 7 bases line up with TRBD1. Germline V gene lookup returns CDR1 SNHLY and CDR2 FYNNEI. Germline trimming cut 2 bases from V and 2 bases from J; bases unmatched to any gene: 9. CDR3 length: 17 residues.

The chain links TRBV2 to TRBJ2-3, with D possibly called TRBD1 or TRBD2 (6 bases each). The V end lost 8 bases, the J end lost 2 bases, and 11 bases lay between the germline ends. Germline V gives CDR1 SNHLY, CDR2 FYNNEI. The CDR3 has 13 residues. The CDR3 DNA follows: TGTGCCAGCGGGGGGCTCTTCACAGATACGCAGTATTTT. Translated: CASGGLFTDTQYF.

The chain is built from TRBV27 and TRBJ1-5; D unresolved. The CDR3 extends over 14 amino acids. V was shortened by 3 bases and J by 7 bases, with 13 bases between the two germline ends. The germline gives CDR1 MNHEY, CDR2 SMNVEV (reference sequence). The CDR3 region is CASSFIGGEQPQHF. The CDR3 nucleotides read TGTGCCAGCAGTTTTATAGGAGGTGAACAGCCCCAGCATTTT.

V and J are TRBV6-6 and TRBJ2-7; the D gene is possibly TRBD1 (6 bases). Germline assignment: CDR1 MNHNY and CDR2 SVGAGI (reference sequence). Trimming shortened V by 9 bases and J by 2 bases, and 11 bases separated the two germline ends. The CDR3 length is 12 residues. The chain's CDR3 is CARLDSPYEQYF. The CDR3 DNA is TGTGCCAGGCTGGACAGTCCCTACGAGCAGTACTTC.

The rearrangement links TRBV4-1 to TRBJ2-7, with 7 bases fitting TRBD2. This CDR3 region has 20 residues. Germline values: CDR1 MGHRA, CDR2 YSYEKL. With V trimmed by 0 bases and J by 1 base, 18 bases remained unmatched. As DNA, the CDR3 is TGCGCCAGCAGCCAAGATACGGCTAGCGGAATAATACTTCGATCCTACGAGCAGTACTTC. Amino acid sequence: CASSQDTASGIILRSYEQYF.

The V gene is TRBV30, the J gene TRBJ2-1; D gene ambiguous. The CDR3 consists of 14 residues. V was pared by 3 bases and J by 6 bases, with 15 bases between. Germline assignment: CDR1 GTSNPN and CDR2 SVGIG (reference sequence). The CDR3 protein is CAWRAMQKPNEQFF. CDR3 bases: TGTGCCTGGAGGGCGATGCAGAAGCCCAATGAGCAGTTCTTC.

This clone has just a few counts. The V call is TRBV7-3, the J call TRBJ2-1; TRBD2 aligns across 10 bases. The germline CDR1 and CDR2 sequences are SGHTA and FQGTGA. The V gene end was trimmed by 4 bases and the J gene end by 8 bases; junction bases not matched to a gene: 5. This CDR3 is 14 amino acids long. For the CDR3, the DNA is TGTGCCAGCAGCTCCCTAGCGGGGGCCGATGAGCAGTTCTTC. It yields the protein CASSSLAGADEQFF.

The chain uses TRBV23-1 and TRBJ2-3, with D maybe TRBD1 (6 bases). TRBV23-1 has ORF status, its function being uncertain. The V end lost 7 bases, the J end lost 2 bases, and 25 bases lay between the germline ends. The CDR3 sequence is 18 residues long. The CDR3 sequence: CASNPLGQSLQFTDTQYF. In DNA, the CDR3 is TGCGCCAGCAACCCACTCGGACAGTCCCTCCAATTCACAGATACGCAGTATTTT.

CDR3 amino acids: CASKPGQGSYEQYF. The CDR3 DNA follows: TGTGCCAGCAAACCGGGACAGGGTAGTTACGAGCAGTACTTC. The chain combines TRBV6-1 with TRBJ2-7; 9 bases fit TRBD1. V was clipped by 7 bases and J by 4 bases; unmatched bases: 8. The germline CDR1 and CDR2 sequences are MNHNS and SASEGT. CDR3 size: 14 residues.

The chain employs TRBV6-6 and TRBJ2-7; the match to TRBD1 covers 7 bases. Per germline, CDR1 MNHNY and CDR2 SVGAGI (reference sequence). V lost 5 bases, J lost 0 bases, and 4 bases stayed unmatched. The CDR3 contains 14 residues. The CDR3 DNA is TGTGCCAGCAGTCCCCGGGACAGCTCCTACGAGCAGTACTTC. It encodes CASSPRDSSYEQYF.

This chain uses TRBV2 with TRBJ2-2; unclear D gene. Trimming pared 3 bases from V and 5 bases from J, leaving 7 bases between. Germline CDR1 is SNHLY and CDR2 is FYNNEI. The CDR3 loop spans 13 amino acids. The CDR3 sequence: CASSEETTGELFF. CDR3 bases: TGTGCCAGCAGTGAGGAGACAACCGGGGAGCTGTTTTTT.

The V call is TRBV2, the J call TRBJ2-7; TRBD2 matches at 7 bases. Germline CDR1 SNHLY, CDR2 FYNNEI. The CDR3 is 15 amino acids. Trimming at V came to 6 bases and at J to 5 bases, leaving 13 bases not matched to a gene. The CDR3 reads CASSPPELAPNEQYF. DNA for the CDR3: TGTGCCAGCAGCCCCCCGGAACTAGCGCCTAACGAGCAGTACTTC.

The rearrangement uses TRBV4-2 and TRBJ1-2; TRBD1 is a possible D gene (6 bases). V lost 3 bases and J 6 bases, leaving 17 bases between the germline ends. Germline V gene lookup returns CDR1 LGHNA and CDR2 YNFKEQ. This CDR3 region has 15 residues. CDR3 region: CASSQPVGGGDGYTF. The CDR3 nucleotides read TGTGCCAGCAGCCAGCCGGTGGGAGGGGGTGATGGCTACACCTTC.

The V call is TRBV5-1, the J call TRBJ2-7; TRBD1 is a possible D gene (6 bases). Germline V gives CDR1 SGHRS, CDR2 YFSETQ. The CDR3 has 15 amino acids. Between the trimmed V and J ends, which lost 2 bases and 6 bases, there was a span of 18 bases. Here the CDR3 DNA reads TGCGCCAGCAGCTTAAGACAGGTCGATCCCGGCGAGCAGTACTTC. The encoded protein is CASSLRQVDPGEQYF.

CDR3 sequence reads: CASGAPGQAHYGYTF. CDR3 in DNA: TGTGCCAGCGGCGCTCCGGGACAAGCTCATTATGGCTACACCTTC. The chain employs TRBV27 and TRBJ1-2; tentative D call: TRBD1 (6 bases). The CDR3 covers 15 residues. The V and J ends lost 8 bases and 5 bases respectively, with 21 bases between them. Germline CDR1 MNHEY, CDR2 SMNVEV (reference sequence).

The chain has TRBV19 and TRBJ1-3, with D maybe TRBD1 (5 bases). Germline V lookup: CDR1 LNHDA, CDR2 SQIVND (reference sequence). The CDR3 has 17 residues. Trimming cost V 6 bases and J 1 base, with 19 bases left between them. For the CDR3, the DNA is TGTGCCAGTAGCCCACTGTGGTTTGGGGCGTCTGGAAACACCATATATTTT. It translates to CASSPLWFGASGNTIYF.

This clone came up once. The CDR3 DNA reads as TGCGCCAGCAGCGACCGGGACAGGGGGGCCTACGAGCAGTACTTC. Its protein product is CASSDRDRGAYEQYF. The chain is built from TRBV5-1 and TRBJ2-7; TRBD1 matches at 11 bases. Germline V gene data show CDR1 as SGHRS and CDR2 as YFSETQ. The CDR3 consists of 15 residues. V lost 4 bases, J lost 2 bases, and 5 bases stayed unmatched.

V gene TRBV7-9 combines with J gene TRBJ2-5, with 7 bases aligning to TRBD1. Germline values: CDR1 SEHNR, CDR2 FQNEAQ (reference sequence). The V and J ends lost 4 bases and 5 bases, in that order; junction bases with no gene match: 7. The CDR3 spans 14 residues. CDR3 sequence reads: CASSSQQGLETQYF. The DNA of the CDR3 is TGTGCCAGCAGCTCCCAACAGGGGTTGGAGACCCAGTACTTC.

The genes are TRBV19 and TRBJ1-5; TRBD1 aligns across 7 bases. The CDR3 covers 14 residues. J lost 7 bases, V lost 5 bases, and 8 bases had no gene match. CDR1 is LNHDA and CDR2 is SQIVND in the germline V gene (reference sequence). CDR3 protein: CASSPNRGLQPQHF. CDR3 DNA sequence: TGTGCCAGTAGTCCAAACAGGGGTCTCCAGCCCCAGCATTTT.

The chain joins TRBV6-5 to TRBJ2-1; 9 nucleotides agree with TRBD1. The CDR3 is 16 residues long. Germline V lookup: CDR1 MNHEY, CDR2 SVGAGI. After removal of 1 base from V and 7 bases from J, the junction contained 8 bases not matched to a gene. The CDR3 region has the DNA TGTGCCAGCAGTTACTTCCTCGGGACAGGGTATAATGAGCAGTTCTTC. It encodes CASSYFLGTGYNEQFF.